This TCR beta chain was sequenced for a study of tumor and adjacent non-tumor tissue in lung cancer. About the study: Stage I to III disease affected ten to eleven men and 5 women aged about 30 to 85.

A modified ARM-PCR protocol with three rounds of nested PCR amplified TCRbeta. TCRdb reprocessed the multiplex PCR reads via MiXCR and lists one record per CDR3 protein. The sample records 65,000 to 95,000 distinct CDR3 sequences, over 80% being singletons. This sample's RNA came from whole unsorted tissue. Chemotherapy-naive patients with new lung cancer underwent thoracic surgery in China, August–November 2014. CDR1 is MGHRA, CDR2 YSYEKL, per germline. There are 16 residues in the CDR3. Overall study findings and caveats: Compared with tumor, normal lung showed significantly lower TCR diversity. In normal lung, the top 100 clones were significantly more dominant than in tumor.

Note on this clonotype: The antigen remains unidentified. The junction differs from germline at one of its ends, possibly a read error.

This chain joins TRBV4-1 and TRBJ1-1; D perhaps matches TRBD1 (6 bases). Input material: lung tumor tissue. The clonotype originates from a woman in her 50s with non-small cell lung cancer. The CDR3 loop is CASTQDLYRVGTEALF. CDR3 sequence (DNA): TGCGCCAGCACTCAAGATCTCTACAGGGTCGGCACTGAAGCTCTCTTT.